These T cell receptor beta chains were read from a single sample in a study of T cells after posttransplantation cyclophosphamide. Using immunoSEQ multiplex PCR, the repertoire was profiled, and TCRdb retains in-frame clones only, with some absent. The sample shows about 38,000 clones, no singletons; the ten largest hold more than 2%. The sample taken for sequencing was PBMCs. The receptors were gathered from a man aged 45-65 years in good health, CMV-negative, and a related stem cell transplant donor. The CDR3 runs from the conserved cysteine through the conserved F or W. Each record gives: clone size, D gene, CDR3 length, J gene, V gene, CDR3 DNA, CDR3 protein. A D gene is named only where the DNA matches it firmly. Size tells how often a clone was seen (once, few, many) or the class of an expanded clone, and some rows leave it out.

>many|TRBD1|14|TRBJ1-2|TRBV2
TGTGCCAGCAGTGAAGTGACAGGGACCTATGGCTACACCTTC
CASSEVTGTYGYTF
>many|TRBD2|16|TRBJ2-7|TRBV9
TGTGCCAGCAGCGTAGGATCAGCGGGAGGATCCTACGAGCAGTACTTC
CASSVGSAGGSYEQYF
>NA|NA|14|TRBJ1-4|TRBV23-1
TGCGCCAGCAGTCAAGGAGGGACTAATGAAAAACTGTTTTTT
CASSQGGTNEKLFF
>many|TRBD1|16|TRBJ1-5|TRBV19
TGTGCCAGTAGCCCATGGAGGGGGCAGAGCAATCAGCCCCAGCATTTT
CASSPWRGQSNQPQHF
>many|NA|12|TRBJ2-1|TRBV19
TGTGCCAGCGCCCGGGACTACAATGAGCAGTTCTTC
CASARDYNEQFF
>many|TRBD1|15|TRBJ2-5|TRBV4-1
TGCGCCAGCAGCTCATCCGGGACAGGGGGTCTTAACCAGTACTTC
CASSSSGTGGLNQYF
>many|TRBD1|14|TRBJ2-7|TRBV7-2
TGTGCCAGCAGCCCGGGACAGGGTTTGCATGTGCAGTACTTC
CASSPGQGLHVQYF
>many|NA|12|TRBJ2-7|TRBV7-2
TGTGCCAGCGGCGACGGGACCTACGAGCAGTACTTC
CASGDGTYEQYF
>many|TRBD2|17|TRBJ2-2|TRBV5-4
TGTGCCAGCAGTTTCCTAGCGGGCCCCCTAGGAACCGGGGAGCTGTTTTTT
CASSFLAGPLGTGELFF
>many|TRBD1|16|TRBJ1-2|TRBV4-3
TGCGCCAGCAGCCATGTACAGGGGCGACACAACTATGGCTACACCTTC
CASSHVQGRHNYGYTF
>many|NA|17|TRBJ1-4|TRBV5-4
TGTGCCAGCAGCTTATCCCCAAGTGGTGTCGGTAATGAAAAACTGTTTTTT
CASSLSPSGVGNEKLFF
>few|NA|14|TRBJ2-5|TRBV9
TGTGCCAGCAGCGGGGCGGGGGCAAAAGAGACCCAGTACTTC
CASSGAGAKETQYF
>many|NA|13|TRBJ1-1|TRBV7-9
TGTGCCAGCAGCGCGGAGGTGGTCACTGAAGCTTTCTTT
CASSAEVVTEAFF
>many|TRBD2|15|TRBJ2-7|TRBV7-2
TGTGCCAGCAGCTTGGGTGGTAGCGGGGTCTACGAGCAGTACTTC
CASSLGGSGVYEQYF
>NA|NA|12|TRBJ2-7|TRBV18
TGTGCCAGCTCACCAGGGCTCGACGAGCAGTACTTC
CASSPGLDEQYF
>many|NA|14|TRBJ1-3|TRBV4-3
TGCGCCAGCAGCCAGGGGGCATCTGGAAACACCATATATTTT
CASSQGASGNTIYF
>many|TRBD1|12|TRBJ2-7|TRBV28
TGTGCCAGCGGGACAGGAGGCTACGAGCAGTACTTC
CASGTGGYEQYF
>many|NA|13|TRBJ2-7|TRBV5-6
TGTGCCAGCAGCTCCGGGACAACCTACGAGCAGTACTTC
CASSSGTTYEQYF
>few|NA|15|TRBJ2-5|TRBV6-5
TGTGCCAGCAGTCGGCTAGCCGGTCACCAAGAGACCCAGTACTTC
CASSRLAGHQETQYF
>many|NA|13|TRBJ2-7|TRBV2
TGTGCCAGCAGGCTCGAACTAGCCTACGAGCAGTACTTC
CASRLELAYEQYF
>many|TRBD1|16|TRBJ1-5|TRBV19
TGTGCCAGTAGTAGACTAGGACAGGACAGCAATCAGCCCCAGCATTTT
CASSRLGQDSNQPQHF
>many|NA|12|TRBJ2-3|TRBV29-1
TGCAGCGTTGAAGCGGGGATGCATACGCAGTATTTT
CSVEAGMHTQYF
>many|TRBD1|14|TRBJ1-2|TRBV27
TGTGCCAGCAGTTCAGGGGGCGCTAACTATGGCTACACCTTC
CASSSGGANYGYTF
>medium-sized|NA|14|TRBJ2-1|TRBV4-1
TGCGCCAGCAGCCAAGGACTGGCGTACAATGAGCAGTTCTTC
CASSQGLAYNEQFF
>many|NA|14|TRBJ1-6|TRBV6-5
TGTGCCAGCACCTCGAGGAACTATAATTCACCCCTCCACTTT
CASTSRNYNSPLHF
>many|TRBD2|15|TRBJ2-1|TRBV11-2
TGTGCCAGCAGCTTGTGGCTAGCGGGTAACAATGAGCAGTTCTTC
CASSLWLAGNNEQFF
>few|TRBD1|15|TRBJ1-4|TRBV25-1
TGTGCCAGCAATGACATTGGGACAGAAAATGAAAAACTGTTTTTT
CASNDIGTENEKLFF
>few|TRBD2|14|TRBJ2-3|TRBV6-4
TGTGCCAGCAGTGAAGGACTAGCAACAGATACGCAGTATTTT
CASSEGLATDTQYF
>many|NA|13|TRBJ1-1|TRBV12-5
TGTGCTAGTGGTTTGGAAACCGAGGGTGAAGCTTTCTTT
CASGLETEGEAFF
>many|NA|16|TRBJ1-1|TRBV19
TGTGCCAGTAGTATTAACCCCGAGTACTTGAACACTGAAGCTTTCTTT
CASSINPEYLNTEAFF
>many|NA|12|TRBJ2-3|TRBV2
TGTGCCACCACTAGGCGCACAGATACGCAGTATTTT
CATTRRTDTQYF
>NA|TRBD1|15|TRBJ1-2|TRBV5-4
TGTGCCAGCAGCGCCGCCGGGACAGGGATTTTTGGCTACACCTTC
CASSAAGTGIFGYTF
>many|TRBD1|14|TRBJ2-1|TRBV18
TGTGCCAGCTCACCCCTACAGGGGGCGAATGAGCAGTTCTTC
CASSPLQGANEQFF
>many|NA|12|TRBJ1-3|TRBV5-6
TGTGCCAGCAGCTTGTTGGCGGACACCATATATTTT
CASSLLADTIYF
>many|TRBD1|14|TRBJ2-5|TRBV4-1
TGCGCCAGCAACCCGGGACAGGGCCTAGAGACCCAGTACTTC
CASNPGQGLETQYF
>few|NA|17|TRBJ2-3|TRBV11-2
TGTGCCAGCAGCTTAGTAGGAATGGGGCAGAACACAGATACGCAGTATTTT
CASSLVGMGQNTDTQYF
>many|NA|14|TRBJ2-2|TRBV29-1
TGCAGCGTTCGGGGGTCGATCAACACCGGGGAGCTGTTTTTT
CSVRGSINTGELFF
>many|NA|13|TRBJ2-7|TRBV6-5
TGTGCCACCAAAGGACTACCTTCCTACGAGCAGTACTTC
CATKGLPSYEQYF
>few|TRBD2|16|TRBJ2-1|TRBV5-1
TGCGCCAGCAGCATATCCGGGACTAGCGACTACAATGAGCAGTTCTTC
CASSISGTSDYNEQFF
>many|NA|12|TRBJ2-2|TRBV7-6
TGTGCCAGCAGCTTAGCGCGGGGGGAGCTGTTTTTT
CASSLARGELFF
>many|NA|14|TRBJ2-2|TRBV7-2
TGTGCCAGCAGCTTAGCTCAGGGGTCCGGGGAGCTGTTTTTT
CASSLAQGSGELFF
>few|TRBD2|21|TRBJ2-1|TRBV12-5
TGTGCTAGTGGTTTGGTAGTGACTAGCGGGGGCTTTGTATTTTCCTACAATGAGCAGTTCTTC
CASGLVVTSGGFVFSYNEQFF
>many|NA|17|TRBJ1-1|TRBV5-5
TGTGCCAGCAGCTTGGCGGGACTCCGAAGGGGAAACACTGAAGCTTTCTTT
CASSLAGLRRGNTEAFF
>few|TRBD1|16|TRBJ1-3|TRBV27
TGTGCCAGCAGGGCCGGGACAGCGAACTCTGGAAACACCATATATTTT
CASRAGTANSGNTIYF
>many|NA|13|TRBJ1-4|TRBV4-3
TGCGCCAGCAGCCAGACGACGGGGGGAAAACTGTTTTTT
CASSQTTGGKLFF
>few|TRBD2|15|TRBJ2-1|TRBV5-1
TGCGCCAGCAGCTGGGCTAGCGGGGGTTTCGGTGAGCAGTTCTTC
CASSWASGGFGEQFF
>NA|TRBD1|12|TRBJ2-7|TRBV30
TGTGCCTGGGGGGACAGAAACTACGAGCAGTACTTC
CAWGDRNYEQYF
>NA|NA|14|TRBJ2-5|TRBV7-8
TGTGCCAGCAGCCCATCCCATAGTGAGGAGACCCAGTACTTC
CASSPSHSEETQYF
>many|TRBD2|15|TRBJ2-6|TRBV7-9
TGTGCCAGCAGCTTGGGGGGGGTTGGGGCCAACGTCCTGACTTTC
CASSLGGVGANVLTF
>many|NA|15|TRBJ1-6|TRBV5-6
TGTGCCAGCAGTTCCCCCCGCGGCAGAAATTCACCCCTCCACTTT
CASSSPRGRNSPLHF
>many|TRBD2|16|TRBJ2-2|TRBV7-3
TGTGCCAGCAGCTTAGCGGGGACTATGAACACCGGGGAGCTGTTTTTT
CASSLAGTMNTGELFF
>many|NA|13|TRBJ1-1|TRBV19
TGTGCCAGTAGTACGGAGATGAACACTGAAGCTTTCTTT
CASSTEMNTEAFF
>many|NA|14|TRBJ1-5|TRBV5-6
TGTGCCAGCAGCTTGGCGAGCAGCAATCAGCCCCAGCATTTT
CASSLASSNQPQHF
>NA|NA|14|TRBJ1-2|TRBV19
TGTGCCAGTACCAAGGGGGGGGGCGACTATGGCTACACCTTC
CASTKGGGDYGYTF
>many|NA|17|TRBJ1-1|TRBV7-9
TGTGCCAGCAGCCGGGGCGGAGCTTCCCCGGGGGACACTGAAGCTTTCTTT
CASSRGGASPGDTEAFF
>NA|TRBD2|15|TRBJ2-3|TRBV6-6
TGTGCCAGCACCCTAACTAGCGGGGGGGGAGATACGCAGTATTTT
CASTLTSGGGDTQYF
>many|TRBD1|14|TRBJ1-2|TRBV2
TGTGCCAGCAGTGAAAAACAGGGGAACTATGGCTACACCTTC
CASSEKQGNYGYTF
>many|TRBD1|15|TRBJ2-3|TRBV5-1
TGCGCCAGCAGCTTGGAGACAGGGGGCAGGTATACGCAGTATTTT
CASSLETGGRYTQYF
>many|NA|14|TRBJ1-1|TRBV28
TGTGCCAGCAGTTCCCCGGGGGGAAACAGTGAAGCTTTCTTT
CASSSPGGNSEAFF